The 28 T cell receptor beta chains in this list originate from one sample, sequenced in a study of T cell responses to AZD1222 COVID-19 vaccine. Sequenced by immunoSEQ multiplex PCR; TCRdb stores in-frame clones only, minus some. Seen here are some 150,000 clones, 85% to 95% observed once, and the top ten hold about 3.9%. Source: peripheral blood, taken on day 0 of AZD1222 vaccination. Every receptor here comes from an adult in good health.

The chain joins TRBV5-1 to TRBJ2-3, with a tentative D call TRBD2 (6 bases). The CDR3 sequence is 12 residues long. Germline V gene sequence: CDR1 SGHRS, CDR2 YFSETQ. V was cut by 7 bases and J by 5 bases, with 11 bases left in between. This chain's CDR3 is CASSPGGDTQYF. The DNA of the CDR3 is TGCGCCAGCTCCCCCGGGGGAGATACGCAGTATTTT.

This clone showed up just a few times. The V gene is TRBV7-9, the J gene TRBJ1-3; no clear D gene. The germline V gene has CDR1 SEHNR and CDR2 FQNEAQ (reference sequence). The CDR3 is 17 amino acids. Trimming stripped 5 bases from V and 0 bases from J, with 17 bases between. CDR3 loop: CASSDGRNIVSGNTIYF. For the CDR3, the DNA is TGTGCCAGCAGCGACGGACGCAATATCGTCTCTGGAAACACCATATATTTT. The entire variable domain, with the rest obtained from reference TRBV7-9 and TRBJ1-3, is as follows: DTGVSQNPRHKITKRGQNVTFRCDPISEHNRLYWYRQTLGQGPEFLTYFQNEAQLEKSRLLSDRFSAERPKGSFSTLEIQRTEQGDSAMYLCASSDGRNIVSGNTIYFGEGSWLTVV.

The DNA for the CDR3 is TGTGCCAGCAGTGGAGGTGGGGCCAACGTCCTGACTTTC. Encoded protein: CASSGGGANVLTF. V and J are TRBV2 and TRBJ2-6, with unresolved D. The V gene's germline CDR1 is SNHLY and CDR2 FYNNEI. V was clipped by 4 bases and J by 3 bases, with 4 bases between them. The CDR3 covers 13 residues.

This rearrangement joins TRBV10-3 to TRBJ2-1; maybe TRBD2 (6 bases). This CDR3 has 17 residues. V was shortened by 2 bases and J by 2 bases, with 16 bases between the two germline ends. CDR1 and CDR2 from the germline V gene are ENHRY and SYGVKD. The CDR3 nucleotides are TGTGCCATCAGTGAGGGGACGTCGACTAGTGCCTACAATGAGCAGTTCTTC. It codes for CAISEGTSTSAYNEQFF.

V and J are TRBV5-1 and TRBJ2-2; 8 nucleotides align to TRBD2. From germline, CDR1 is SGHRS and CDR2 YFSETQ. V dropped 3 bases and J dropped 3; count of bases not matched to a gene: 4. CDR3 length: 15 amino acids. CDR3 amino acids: CASSWAGGDTGELFF. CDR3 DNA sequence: TGCGCCAGCAGCTGGGCCGGGGGGGACACCGGGGAGCTGTTTTTT.

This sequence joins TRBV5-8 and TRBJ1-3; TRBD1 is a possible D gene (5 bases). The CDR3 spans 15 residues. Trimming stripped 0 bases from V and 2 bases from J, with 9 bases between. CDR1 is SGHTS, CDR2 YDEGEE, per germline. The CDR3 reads CASSLGRGTGNTIYF. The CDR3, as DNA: TGTGCCAGCAGCTTGGGGCGGGGGACTGGAAACACCATATATTTT.

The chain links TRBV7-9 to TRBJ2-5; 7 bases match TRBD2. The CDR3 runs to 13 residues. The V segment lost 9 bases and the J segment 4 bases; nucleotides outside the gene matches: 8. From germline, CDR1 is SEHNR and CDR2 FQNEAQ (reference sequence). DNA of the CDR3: TGTGCCAGTGGAAGATGGGGGGGAGAGACCCAGTACTTC. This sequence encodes CASGRWGGETQYF.

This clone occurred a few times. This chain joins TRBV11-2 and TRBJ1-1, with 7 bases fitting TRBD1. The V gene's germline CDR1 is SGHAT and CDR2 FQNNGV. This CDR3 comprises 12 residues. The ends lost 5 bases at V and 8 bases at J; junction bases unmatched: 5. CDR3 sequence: CASSHRGSEAFF. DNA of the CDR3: TGTGCCAGCAGCCACAGGGGTAGCGAAGCTTTCTTT.

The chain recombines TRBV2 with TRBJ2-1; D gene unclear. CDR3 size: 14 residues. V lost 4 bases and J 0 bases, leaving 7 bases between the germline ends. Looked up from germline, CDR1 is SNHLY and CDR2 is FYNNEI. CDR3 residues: CASSVLSSYNEQFF. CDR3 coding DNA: TGTGCCAGCAGTGTCCTGAGCTCCTACAATGAGCAGTTCTTC. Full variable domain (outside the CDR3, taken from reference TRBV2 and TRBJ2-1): EPEVTQTPSHQVTQMGQEVILRCVPISNHLYFYWYRQILGQKVEFLVSFYNNEISEKSEIFDDQFSVERPDGSNFTLKIRSTKLEDSAMYFCASSVLSSYNEQFFGPGTRLTVL.

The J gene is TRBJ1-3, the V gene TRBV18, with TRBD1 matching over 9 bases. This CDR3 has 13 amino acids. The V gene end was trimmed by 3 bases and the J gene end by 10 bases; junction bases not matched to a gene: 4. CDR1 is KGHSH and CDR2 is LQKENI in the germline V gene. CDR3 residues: CASSPDRGITIYF. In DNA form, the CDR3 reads TGTGCCAGCTCACCGGACAGGGGAATTACCATATATTTT.

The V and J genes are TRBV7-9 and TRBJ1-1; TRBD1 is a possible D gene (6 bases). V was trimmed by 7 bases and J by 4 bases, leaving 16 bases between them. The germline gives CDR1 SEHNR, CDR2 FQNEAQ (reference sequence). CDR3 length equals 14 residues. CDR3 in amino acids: CASINLGGATEAFF. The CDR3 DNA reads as TGTGCCAGCATCAATTTAGGGGGGGCCACTGAAGCTTTCTTT.

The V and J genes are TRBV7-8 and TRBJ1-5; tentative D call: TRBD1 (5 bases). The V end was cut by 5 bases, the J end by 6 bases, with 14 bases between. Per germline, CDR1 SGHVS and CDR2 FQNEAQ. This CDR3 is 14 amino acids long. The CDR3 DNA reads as TGTGCCAGCAGCCTAGAGGGGTTGGGTCAGCCCCAGCATTTT. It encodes CASSLEGLGQPQHF.

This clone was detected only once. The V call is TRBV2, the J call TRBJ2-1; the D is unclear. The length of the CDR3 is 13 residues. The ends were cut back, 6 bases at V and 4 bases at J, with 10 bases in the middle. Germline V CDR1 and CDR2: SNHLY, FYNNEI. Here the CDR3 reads CASSVTRYNEQFF. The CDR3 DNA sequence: TGTGCCAGCAGCGTCACAAGGTACAATGAGCAGTTCTTC.

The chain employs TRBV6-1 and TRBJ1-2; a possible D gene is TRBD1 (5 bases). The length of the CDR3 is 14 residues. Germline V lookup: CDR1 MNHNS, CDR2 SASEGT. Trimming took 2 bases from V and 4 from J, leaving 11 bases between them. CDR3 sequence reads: CASSELRGSYGYTF. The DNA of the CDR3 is TGTGCCAGCAGTGAATTAAGGGGTTCCTATGGCTACACCTTC.

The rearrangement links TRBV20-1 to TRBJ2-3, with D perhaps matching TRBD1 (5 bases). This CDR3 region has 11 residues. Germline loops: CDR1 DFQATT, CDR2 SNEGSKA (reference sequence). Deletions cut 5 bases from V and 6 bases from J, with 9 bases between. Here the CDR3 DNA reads TGCAGTGCTGCCAGGGTTGATACGCAGTATTTT. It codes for CSAARVDTQYF.

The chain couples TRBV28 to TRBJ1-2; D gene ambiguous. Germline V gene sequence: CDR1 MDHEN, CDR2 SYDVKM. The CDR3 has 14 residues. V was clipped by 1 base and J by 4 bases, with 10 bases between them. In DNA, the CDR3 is TGTGCCAGCAGTTTATCAGCAAGGATCTATGGCTACACCTTC. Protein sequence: CASSLSARIYGYTF.

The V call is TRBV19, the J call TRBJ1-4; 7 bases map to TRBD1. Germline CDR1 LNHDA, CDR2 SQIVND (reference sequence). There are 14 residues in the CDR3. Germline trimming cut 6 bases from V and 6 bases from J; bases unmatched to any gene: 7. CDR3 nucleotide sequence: TGTGCCAGTAGCAAGGGGGCAGGGCATGAAAAACTGTTTTTT. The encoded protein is CASSKGAGHEKLFF.

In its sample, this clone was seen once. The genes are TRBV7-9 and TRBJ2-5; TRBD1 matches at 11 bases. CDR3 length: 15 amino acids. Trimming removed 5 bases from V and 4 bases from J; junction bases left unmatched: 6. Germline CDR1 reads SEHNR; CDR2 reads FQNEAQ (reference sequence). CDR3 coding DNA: TGTGCCAGCAGCATCGGGACAGGGGGTTTAGAGACCCAGTACTTC. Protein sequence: CASSIGTGGLETQYF.

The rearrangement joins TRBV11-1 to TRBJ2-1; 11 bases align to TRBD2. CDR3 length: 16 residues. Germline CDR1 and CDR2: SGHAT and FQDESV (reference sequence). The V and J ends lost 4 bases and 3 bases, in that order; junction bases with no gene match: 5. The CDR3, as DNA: TGTGCCAGCAGCTGGGGACTAGCGGACATCTACAATGAGCAGTTCTTC. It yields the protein CASSWGLADIYNEQFF.

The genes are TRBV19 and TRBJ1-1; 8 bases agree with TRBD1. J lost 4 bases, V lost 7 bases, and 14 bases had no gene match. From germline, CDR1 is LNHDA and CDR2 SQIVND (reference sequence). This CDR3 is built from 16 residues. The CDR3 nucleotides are TGTGCCAGTACCAGAAGGACAGGGACGTTGGTCACTGAAGCTTTCTTT. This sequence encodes CASTRRTGTLVTEAFF.

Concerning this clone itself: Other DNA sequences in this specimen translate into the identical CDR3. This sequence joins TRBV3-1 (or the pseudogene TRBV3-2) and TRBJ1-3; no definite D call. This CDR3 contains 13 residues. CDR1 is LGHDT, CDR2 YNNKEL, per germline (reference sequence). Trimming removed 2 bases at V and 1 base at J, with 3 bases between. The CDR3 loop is CASSQSSGNTIYF. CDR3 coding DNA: TGTGCCAGCAGCCAAAGTTCTGGAAACACCATATATTTT.

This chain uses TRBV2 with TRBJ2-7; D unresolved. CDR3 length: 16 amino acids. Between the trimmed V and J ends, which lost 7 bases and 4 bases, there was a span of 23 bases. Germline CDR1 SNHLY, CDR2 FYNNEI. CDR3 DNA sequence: TGTGCCAGCAAGGTCCTTTGGGTCGACACGATGTACGAGCAGTACTTC. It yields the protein CASKVLWVDTMYEQYF.

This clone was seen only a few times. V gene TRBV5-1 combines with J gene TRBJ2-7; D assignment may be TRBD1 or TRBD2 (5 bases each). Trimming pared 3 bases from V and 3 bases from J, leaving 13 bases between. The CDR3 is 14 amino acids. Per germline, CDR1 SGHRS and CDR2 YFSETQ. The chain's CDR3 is CASSSTGANYEQYF. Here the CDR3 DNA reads TGCGCCAGCAGCTCAACCGGGGCTAACTACGAGCAGTACTTC.

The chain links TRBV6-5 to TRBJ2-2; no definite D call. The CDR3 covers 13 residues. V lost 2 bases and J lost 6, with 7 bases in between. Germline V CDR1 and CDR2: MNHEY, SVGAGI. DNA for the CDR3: TGTGCCAGCAGTTACACCCCGGCCGGGGAGCTGTTTTTT. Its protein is CASSYTPAGELFF.

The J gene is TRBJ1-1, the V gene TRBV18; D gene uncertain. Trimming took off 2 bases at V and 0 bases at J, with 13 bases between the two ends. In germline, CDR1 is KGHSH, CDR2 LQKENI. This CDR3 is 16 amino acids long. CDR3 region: CASSPASDGVNTEAFF. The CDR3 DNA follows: TGTGCCAGCTCACCAGCCTCTGATGGGGTGAACACTGAAGCTTTCTTT.

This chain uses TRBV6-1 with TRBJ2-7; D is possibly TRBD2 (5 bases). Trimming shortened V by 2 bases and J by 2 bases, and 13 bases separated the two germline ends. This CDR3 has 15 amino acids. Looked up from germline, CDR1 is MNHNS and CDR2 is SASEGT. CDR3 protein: CASSEREFETYEQYF. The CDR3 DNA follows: TGTGCCAGCAGTGAAAGGGAGTTCGAGACCTACGAGCAGTACTTC.

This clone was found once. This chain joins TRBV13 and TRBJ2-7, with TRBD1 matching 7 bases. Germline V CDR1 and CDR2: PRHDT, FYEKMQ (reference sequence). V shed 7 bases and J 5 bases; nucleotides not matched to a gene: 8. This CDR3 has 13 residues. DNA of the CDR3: TGTGCCAGCACCTACGACAGGGACGACGAGCAGTACTTC. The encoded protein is CASTYDRDDEQYF.

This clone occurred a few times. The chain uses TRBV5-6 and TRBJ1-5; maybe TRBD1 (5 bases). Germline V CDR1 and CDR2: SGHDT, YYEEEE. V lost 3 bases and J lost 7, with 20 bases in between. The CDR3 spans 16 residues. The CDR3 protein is CASSSAGTGIVQPQHF. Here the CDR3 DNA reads TGTGCCAGCAGCTCTGCCGGGACGGGGATCGTACAGCCCCAGCATTTT.